This T cell receptor beta chain was recorded in a study of spatial heterogeneity in lung cancer. Study-level information: Consistent detection of more beta-chain than alpha-chain sequences was observed.

This clonotype came up a few times. Germline values: CDR1 DFQATT, CDR2 SNEGSKA (reference sequence). The CDR3 runs to 13 residues. V dropped 0 bases and J dropped 3 bases, with 8 bases sitting between them. TCRdb processed the 5' RACE reads anew with MiXCR; each CDR3 protein has one entry. The sample includes roughly 48,000 distinct CDR3 sequences, less than 6% of them seen just once. As for time point: sample taken at primary tumor resection. Sequencing was performed on whole RNA extracted from tumor and nontumor lung tissue, or from frozen PBMC, and the material was left unsorted. This sample comprised PBMCs, obtained at surgery. The rearrangement links TRBV20-1 to TRBJ1-1; tentative D call: TRBD1 (6 bases). The TCR sequence derives from a male donor with early-stage non-small cell lung cancer. The CDR3 region has the DNA TGCAGTGCTAGAGAGGGACATTACACTGAAGCTTTCTTT. It is translated as CSAREGHYTEAFF.